This TCR beta chain was identified during a study of control samples from healthy donors and cancer patients. Trimming took off 0 bases at V and 4 bases at J, with 16 bases between the two ends. In germline, CDR1 is MNHNY, CDR2 SVGAGI (reference sequence). The CDR3 consists of 16 residues. This clone was seen a few times. Produced via immunoSEQ multiplex PCR; TCRdb's table is partial and in-frame only. The data contain under 150,000 clones, approximately 90% of them singletons. The source material was PBMCs. This clonotype was obtained from a woman in her forties or fifties with colorectal cancer. V usage is TRBV6-6 and J usage is TRBJ2-7; D possibly corresponds to TRBD2 (6 bases). CDR3 residues: CASSYSYRGIVYEQYF. The DNA of the CDR3 is TGTGCCAGCAGTTACTCTTACCGGGGGATCGTATACGAGCAGTACTTC.